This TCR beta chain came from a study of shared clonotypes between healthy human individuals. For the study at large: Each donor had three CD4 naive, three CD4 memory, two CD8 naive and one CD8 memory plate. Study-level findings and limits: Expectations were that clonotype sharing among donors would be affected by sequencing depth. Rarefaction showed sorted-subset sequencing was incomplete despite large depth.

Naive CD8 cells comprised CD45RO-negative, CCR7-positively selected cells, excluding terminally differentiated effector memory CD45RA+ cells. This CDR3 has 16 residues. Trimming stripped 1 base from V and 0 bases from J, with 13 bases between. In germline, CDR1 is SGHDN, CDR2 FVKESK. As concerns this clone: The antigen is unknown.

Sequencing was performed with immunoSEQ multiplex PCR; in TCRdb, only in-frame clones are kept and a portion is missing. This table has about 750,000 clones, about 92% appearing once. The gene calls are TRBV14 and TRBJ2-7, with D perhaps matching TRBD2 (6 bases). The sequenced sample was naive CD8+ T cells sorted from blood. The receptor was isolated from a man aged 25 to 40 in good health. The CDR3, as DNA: TGTGCCAGCAGCCAAGTTGGGACTTACAGCTCCTACGAGCAGTACTTC. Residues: CASSQVGTYSSYEQYF. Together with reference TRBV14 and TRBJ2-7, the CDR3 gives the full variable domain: EAGVTQFPSHSVIEKGQTVTLRCDPISGHDNLYWYRRVMGKEIKFLLHFVKESKQDESGMPNNRFLAERTGGTYSTLKVQPAELEDSGVYFCASSQVGTYSSYEQYFGPGTRLTVT.